The 29 T cell receptor beta chains in this list originate from one sample, sequenced in a study of blood T cells in healthy people across ages. A second roughly 7 to 11 cycle PCR used barcoded and J-beta primers. Each CDR3 protein is one row after TCRdb ran MiXCR on the 5' RACE reads. The sample lists about 1 million distinct CDR3 sequences; more than 40% were seen once. Source material: blood. Every receptor here comes from a woman aged 55-69 years in good health.

This clonotype was counted between two and nine times. This chain joins TRBV7-9 and TRBJ1-5; D is undetermined. This CDR3 is built from 14 residues. Trimming cost V 5 bases and J 0 bases, with 8 bases left between them. Germline CDR1 SEHNR, CDR2 FQNEAQ (reference sequence). DNA of the CDR3: TGTGCCAGCAGCCGTGGGGTTAGCAATCAGCCCCAGCATTTT. Its protein is CASSRGVSNQPQHF.

The chain combines TRBV4-2 with TRBJ2-1; no firm D call. Germline CDR1 LGHNA, CDR2 YNFKEQ. V was shortened by 4 bases and J by 7 bases, with 17 bases between the two germline ends. There are 15 residues in the CDR3. CDR3 loop: CASSPSVDLFNEQFF. Written as DNA, the CDR3 is TGTGCCAGCAGCCCGTCTGTCGACCTGTTTAATGAGCAGTTCTTC.

The genes are TRBV20-1 and TRBJ2-7; either TRBD1 or TRBD2 may supply D (5 bases each). V was trimmed by 6 bases and J by 2 bases, leaving 17 bases between them. The CDR3 spans 14 residues. Germline CDR1 reads DFQATT; CDR2 reads SNEGSKA (reference sequence). The CDR3 DNA reads TGCAGTGCGAGGGACGGGGCCAGCACCTACGAGCAGTACTTC. Its translation: CSARDGASTYEQYF.

This clonotype was detected only a few times. V gene TRBV7-8 combines with J gene TRBJ2-7, with 11 positions matching TRBD2. CDR1 is SGHVS, CDR2 FQNEAQ, per germline. V gave up 4 bases and J gave up 0 bases; unmatched junction bases: 5. This CDR3 comprises 16 residues. Here the CDR3 reads CASSSGLAESSYEQYF. CDR3 DNA sequence: TGTGCCAGCAGCTCGGGACTAGCGGAGAGCTCCTACGAGCAGTACTTC.

This clonotype has a handful of counts. The chain recombines TRBV5-1 with TRBJ2-7; D call uncertain. V was trimmed by 2 bases and J by 2 bases, leaving 11 bases between them. This CDR3 spans 14 amino acids. Germline V lookup: CDR1 SGHRS, CDR2 YFSETQ. The CDR3 region has the DNA TGCGCCAGCAGCTTTAAGGGCTTCACCTACGAGCAGTACTTC. This codes for CASSFKGFTYEQYF.

The chain carries TRBV7-6 and TRBJ2-7; the D is unclear. V was cut by 4 bases and J by 8 bases, with 12 bases left in between. CDR3 length: 12 residues. CDR1 is SGHVS and CDR2 is FNYEAQ in the germline V gene. Here the CDR3 reads CASSSDRLKQYF. As DNA, the CDR3 is TGTGCCAGCAGCTCCGACCGCCTCAAGCAGTACTTC.

This clonotype was counted between two and nine times. The J gene is TRBJ2-2, the V gene TRBV7-8, with TRBD1 identical over 8 bases. The CDR3 sequence is 15 residues long. CDR1 is SGHVS, CDR2 FQNEAQ, per germline. The trim removed 5 bases at V and 4 bases at J, leaving 6 bases unmatched. In DNA form, the CDR3 reads TGTGCCAGCAGCCCCCAGGGGGCAGGCACCGGGGAGCTGTTTTTT. Its translation is CASSPQGAGTGELFF.

This clonotype has a single count. The chain uses TRBV24-1 and TRBJ1-1; perhaps TRBD1 as D (5 bases). V was cut by 6 bases and J by 6 bases, with 13 bases left in between. The CDR3 consists of 13 residues. Germline V gives CDR1 KGHDR, CDR2 SFDVKD. The CDR3, as DNA: TGTGCCACCAGTCCCAGGGAGGGACCTGAAGCTTTCTTT. Amino acid sequence: CATSPREGPEAFF.

This clonotype was counted between two and nine times. The rearrangement joins TRBV20-1 to TRBJ2-1; 7 nucleotides match TRBD2. Germline CDR1 is DFQATT and CDR2 is SNEGSKA (reference sequence). The CDR3 covers 17 residues. V trimming: 6 bases; J trimming: 3 bases; junction bases outside the gene matches: 17. CDR3 bases: TGCAGTGCGATCCGGACTAGACCCGGTGTGGACTACAATGAGCAGTTCTTC. Its translation is CSAIRTRPGVDYNEQFF.

This clonotype was counted between two and nine times. The gene calls are TRBV29-1 and TRBJ2-5; D not certain. The assigned J gene may be wrong: the sequence end matches TRBJ2-7 better. Germline V gene sequence: CDR1 SQVTM, CDR2 ANQGSEA. The CDR3 loop spans 13 amino acids. The CDR3 DNA follows: TGCAGCGGTGGGCAGGCCTCTGGCTACGAGCAGTACTTC. Amino acid sequence: CSGGQASGYEQYF.

This clonotype was observed a few times. The chain uses TRBV25-1 and TRBJ2-7, with 9 positions matching TRBD2. The CDR3 has 16 amino acids. Per the germline V gene, CDR1 is MGHDK and CDR2 is SYGVNS. The V gene end was trimmed by 1 base and the J gene end by 4 bases; junction bases not matched to a gene: 8. The CDR3 spells CASSESSREGGYEQYF. CDR3 sequence (DNA): TGTGCCAGCAGTGAATCGTCGCGGGAGGGCGGGTACGAGCAGTACTTC.

This chain connects TRBV20-1 to TRBJ2-6; D is uncertain. CDR3 length: 14 residues. The V end lost 2 bases, the J end lost 0 bases, and 5 bases lay between the germline ends. CDR1 DFQATT and CDR2 SNEGSKA come from the germline V gene (reference sequence). The CDR3 sequence: CSARIDSGANVLTF. The CDR3 region has the DNA TGCAGTGCTAGAATCGACTCTGGGGCCAACGTCCTGACTTTC.

V and J are TRBV2 and TRBJ2-6, with 8 bases fitting TRBD1. Germline V lookup: CDR1 SNHLY, CDR2 FYNNEI. CDR3 size: 18 residues. With V trimmed by 6 bases and J by 2 bases, 12 bases remained unmatched. CDR3 nucleotide sequence: TGTGCCAGCAGAGGGGACAGGACGACTCGCCCTGGGGCCAACGTCCTGACTTTC. Its protein product is CASRGDRTTRPGANVLTF.

This CDR3 reads CASTGWVAKNIQYF. CDR3 sequence (DNA): TGTGCCAGCACAGGGTGGGTGGCCAAAAACATTCAGTACTTC. J is TRBJ2-4 and V is TRBV2; D is perhaps TRBD1 (5 bases). This CDR3 contains 14 residues. The germline gives CDR1 SNHLY, CDR2 FYNNEI. Trimming shortened V by 7 bases and J by 1 base, and 11 bases separated the two germline ends.

This clonotype came up a few times. The rearrangement joins TRBV24-1 to TRBJ2-2; a weak D match, TRBD1 (5 bases). Germline V gives CDR1 KGHDR, CDR2 SFDVKD. Trimming removed 5 bases at V and 4 bases at J, with 10 bases between. The CDR3 is 14 residues long. Here the CDR3 reads CATSGTGSTGELFF. The DNA for the CDR3 is TGTGCCACCAGTGGAACAGGATCCACCGGGGAGCTGTTTTTT.

This chain joins TRBV7-2 and TRBJ2-7; the D is unclear. The V gene lost 2 bases and the J gene lost 0 bases, with 11 bases spanning the gap. Germline lookup yields CDR1 SGHTA and CDR2 FQGNSA. This CDR3 has 15 residues. CDR3 sequence: CASSLTAKSSYEQYF. The CDR3 coding sequence is TGTGCCAGCAGCTTAACAGCGAAAAGCTCCTACGAGCAGTACTTC.

The chain couples TRBV15 to TRBJ1-6; D not resolved. Germline V gene lookup returns CDR1 LNHNV and CDR2 YYDKDF (reference sequence). V shed 0 bases and J shed 8 bases, with 5 bases lying between them. There are 13 residues in the CDR3. In DNA form, the CDR3 reads TGTGCCACCAGCAGAGAACGGTATTCACCCCTCCACTTT. Translation gives CATSRERYSPLHF.

This clonotype was counted between two and nine times. The chain is built from TRBV6-1 and TRBJ1-1; D is uncertain. Between the trimmed V and J ends, which lost 4 bases and 1 base, there was a span of 7 bases. The CDR3 loop spans 13 amino acids. CDR1 is MNHNS, CDR2 SASEGT, per germline. Here the CDR3 reads CASSAKTNTEAFF. The CDR3 DNA sequence: TGTGCCAGCAGTGCCAAGACGAACACTGAAGCTTTCTTT.

This clonotype was counted a few times. The gene calls are TRBV20-1 and TRBJ2-3; D may be TRBD1 (6 bases). CDR3 length: 13 residues. Trimming removed 7 bases from V and 2 bases from J, with 13 bases in between. Germline CDR1 DFQATT, CDR2 SNEGSKA (reference sequence). The CDR3 region has the DNA TGCAGTGTCCCGACAGGCTACACAGATACGCAGTATTTT. Protein sequence: CSVPTGYTDTQYF.

The J gene is TRBJ2-5, the V gene TRBV27; D gene ambiguous. CDR1 MNHEY and CDR2 SMNVEV come from the germline V gene (reference sequence). The CDR3 loop spans 15 amino acids. V was shortened by 2 bases and J by 11 bases, with 21 bases between the two germline ends. CDR3 in amino acids: CASSLVEFLDDEQYF. The CDR3 DNA follows: TGTGCCAGCAGTTTAGTGGAATTTCTAGATGATGAGCAGTACTTC.

This clonotype has at least ten counts. The rearrangement joins TRBV28 to TRBJ2-7; TRBD2 matches at 9 bases. Germline V gene lookup returns CDR1 MDHEN and CDR2 SYDVKM. The V and J ends lost 7 bases and 2 bases, in that order; junction bases with no gene match: 3. CDR3 length: 13 residues. The CDR3 loop is CASKREAPYEQYF. CDR3 nucleotide sequence: TGTGCCAGCAAGCGGGAGGCACCCTACGAGCAGTACTTC.

The rearrangement joins TRBV20-1 to TRBJ2-7, with a tentative D call TRBD1 (6 bases). The CDR3 is 14 amino acids. Germline assignment: CDR1 DFQATT and CDR2 SNEGSKA (reference sequence). Trimming removed 6 bases at V and 0 bases at J, with 15 bases between. In DNA, the CDR3 is TGCAGTGCCCGCCGACAGGCACTCTCCTACGAGCAGTACTTC. This translates into CSARRQALSYEQYF.

V gene TRBV14 combines with J gene TRBJ2-5; 7 nucleotides line up with TRBD2. CDR1 and CDR2 from the germline V gene are SGHDN and FVKESK. CDR3 length: 17 residues. The V and J ends lost 0 bases and 5 bases, in that order; junction bases with no gene match: 12. This CDR3 is CASSQEGGTDFWETQYF. Written as DNA, the CDR3 is TGTGCCAGCAGCCAAGAGGGGGGGACGGATTTTTGGGAGACCCAGTACTTC.

This clonotype appeared a single time. V and J are TRBV5-6 and TRBJ2-1; D is possibly TRBD1 or TRBD2 (6 bases each). Germline CDR1 reads SGHDT; CDR2 reads YYEEEE. The V gene lost 0 bases and the J gene lost 4 bases, with 23 bases spanning the gap. This CDR3 is built from 19 residues. In nucleotides, the CDR3 is TGTGCCAGCAGCTTGGCGAGGGGGGTCGGGACTGGAGGGTACAATGAGCAGTTCTTC. Translated, it gives CASSLARGVGTGGYNEQFF. Drawing the rest from reference TRBV5-6 and TRBJ2-1, the complete variable domain is DAGVTQSPTHLIKTRGQQVTLRCSPKSGHDTVSWYQQALGQGPQFIFQYYEEEERQRGNFPDRFSGHQFPNYSSELNVNALLLGDSALYLCASSLARGVGTGGYNEQFFGPGTRLTVL.

The genes are TRBV20-1 and TRBJ2-7; 7 positions agree with TRBD2. The J segment lost 6 bases and the V segment lost 1 base, leaving 12 bases of the junction unmatched. Germline CDR1 is DFQATT and CDR2 is SNEGSKA (reference sequence). The CDR3 loop spans 15 amino acids. The CDR3 DNA sequence: TGCAGTGCTAGAGTAGCGGGCCAGAAGGTGGGCGAGCAGTACTTC. This sequence encodes CSARVAGQKVGEQYF.

This sequence joins TRBV14 and TRBJ2-5; D unclear. Matching the DNA end better, TRBJ2-7 makes the J call doubtful. This CDR3 spans 14 amino acids. Germline V gene data show CDR1 as SGHDN and CDR2 as FVKESK. This chain's CDR3 is CASSLTGPYYEQYF. CDR3 in DNA: TGTGCCAGCAGCTTAACCGGGCCTTACTACGAGCAGTACTTC.

V is TRBV5-1 and J is TRBJ2-1; 7 bases match TRBD1. This CDR3 contains 16 residues. Germline CDR1 reads SGHRS; CDR2 reads YFSETQ. V shed 1 base, J shed 3 bases, and the junction held 7 bases outside the gene matches. CDR3 sequence: CASSLFRDRHYNEQFF. CDR3 nucleotide sequence: TGCGCCAGCAGCTTGTTTAGGGACAGACACTACAATGAGCAGTTCTTC. Full variable domain (outside the CDR3, taken from reference TRBV5-1 and TRBJ2-1): KAGVTQTPRYLIKTRGQQVTLSCSPISGHRSVSWYQQTPGQGLQFLFEYFSETQRNKGNFPGRFSGRQFSNSRSEMNVSTLELGDSALYLCASSLFRDRHYNEQFFGPGTRLTVL.

CDR3 DNA sequence: TGCGCCACCGCCCGGGACACCCCCTCCTACGAGCAGTACTTC. Its protein product is CATARDTPSYEQYF. The V gene is TRBV5-1, the J gene TRBJ2-4; D is perhaps TRBD1 (6 bases). The J call may be incorrect, as the DNA end agrees better with TRBJ2-7. Germline V gene sequence: CDR1 SGHRS, CDR2 YFSETQ. This CDR3 contains 14 residues.

This rearrangement joins TRBV7-9 to TRBJ2-3, with D hard to call. The CDR3 sequence is 15 residues long. V lost 4 bases and J 2 bases, leaving 13 bases between the germline ends. The germline V gene encodes CDR1 SEHNR and CDR2 FQNEAQ (reference sequence). The CDR3 reads CASSSDGENTDTQYF. CDR3 DNA sequence: TGTGCCAGCAGCTCCGATGGGGAAAACACAGATACGCAGTATTTT. Looking up the rest from reference TRBV7-9 and TRBJ2-3 gives the full variable domain: DTGVSQNPRHKITKRGQNVTFRCDPISEHNRLYWYRQTLGQGPEFLTYFQNEAQLEKSRLLSDRFSAERPKGSFSTLEIQRTEQGDSAMYLCASSSDGENTDTQYFGPGTRLTVL.